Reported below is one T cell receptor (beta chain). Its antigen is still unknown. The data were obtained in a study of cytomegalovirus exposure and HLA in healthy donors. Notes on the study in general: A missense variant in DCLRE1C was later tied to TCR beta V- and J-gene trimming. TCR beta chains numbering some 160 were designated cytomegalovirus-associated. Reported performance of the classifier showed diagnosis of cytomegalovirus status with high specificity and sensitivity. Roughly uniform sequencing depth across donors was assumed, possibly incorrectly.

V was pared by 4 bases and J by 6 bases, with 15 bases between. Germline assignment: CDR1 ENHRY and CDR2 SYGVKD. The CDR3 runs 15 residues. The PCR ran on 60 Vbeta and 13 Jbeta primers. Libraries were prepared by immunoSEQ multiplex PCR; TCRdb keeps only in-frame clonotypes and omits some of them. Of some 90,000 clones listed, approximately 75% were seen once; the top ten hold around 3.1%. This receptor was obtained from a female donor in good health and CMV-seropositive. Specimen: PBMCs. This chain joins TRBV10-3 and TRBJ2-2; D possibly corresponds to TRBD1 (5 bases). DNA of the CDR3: TGTGCCATCAGTGGACCCAGGGCGTCTCCCGGGGAGCTGTTTTTT. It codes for CAISGPRASPGELFF.